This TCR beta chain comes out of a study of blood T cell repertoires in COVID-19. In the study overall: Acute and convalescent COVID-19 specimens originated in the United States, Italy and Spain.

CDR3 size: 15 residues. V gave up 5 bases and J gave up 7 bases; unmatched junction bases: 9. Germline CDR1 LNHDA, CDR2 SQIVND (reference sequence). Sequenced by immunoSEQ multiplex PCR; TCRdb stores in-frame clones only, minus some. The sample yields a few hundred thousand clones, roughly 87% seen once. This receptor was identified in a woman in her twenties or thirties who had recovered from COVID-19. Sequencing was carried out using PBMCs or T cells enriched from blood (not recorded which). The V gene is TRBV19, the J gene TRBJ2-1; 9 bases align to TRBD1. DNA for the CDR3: TGTGCCAGTAGTCATCTTAGGGGACAGGGAAATGAGCAGTTCTTC. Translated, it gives CASSHLRGQGNEQFF.